Below are 20 T cell receptor beta chains sequenced from a single sample in a study of cytomegalovirus exposure and HLA in healthy donors. Primers for the PCR totalled 60 Vbeta and 13 Jbeta. TCRdb's table, derived via immunoSEQ multiplex PCR, lists solely in-frame clones and lacks some. The table lists about 85,000 clones, about 72% of them singletons. Sample: PBMCs. The receptors stem from a man aged 25 to 40 in good health and CMV-seronegative.

This chain joins TRBV20-1 and TRBJ2-7; the D gene is possibly TRBD2 (6 bases). Trimming left V 6 bases short and J 4 bases short, with 10 bases between. The CDR3 covers 11 residues. The germline CDR1 and CDR2 sequences are DFQATT and SNEGSKA (reference sequence). CDR3 sequence (DNA): TGCAGTGCCCTACTAGCTTACGAGCAGTACTTC. This sequence encodes CSALLAYEQYF.

The CDR3 protein is CASRKTDGNTEAFF. CDR3 in DNA: TGTGCCAGCAGAAAGACAGACGGGAACACTGAAGCTTTCTTT. The rearrangement links TRBV6-6 to TRBJ1-1; perhaps TRBD1 as D (5 bases). Germline assignment: CDR1 MNHNY and CDR2 SVGAGI (reference sequence). CDR3 length: 14 amino acids. Trimming removed 6 bases at V and 1 base at J, with 12 bases between.

This clone was detected a few times. This chain links TRBV15 with TRBJ2-7, with 9 bases matching TRBD2. Trimming at V came to 0 bases and at J to 0 bases, leaving 0 bases not matched to a gene. This CDR3 is built from 15 residues. The germline CDR1 and CDR2 sequences are LNHNV and YYDKDF (reference sequence). The CDR3 nucleotides are TGTGCCACCAGCAGAGATAGCGGGGGCTCCTACGAGCAGTACTTC. Protein: CATSRDSGGSYEQYF.

V gene TRBV11-2 combines with J gene TRBJ2-2, with D hard to call. CDR1 is SGHAT and CDR2 is FQNNGV in the germline V gene. CDR3 length: 13 amino acids. V was trimmed by 5 bases and J by 7 bases, leaving 11 bases between them. The CDR3 is CASSRRFGGELFF. CDR3 sequence (DNA): TGTGCCAGCAGCCGTCGATTCGGCGGGGAGCTGTTTTTT.

This clone came up a few times. The rearrangement joins TRBV2 to TRBJ1-5, with 10 bases aligning to TRBD1. This CDR3 is built from 14 residues. The germline V gene encodes CDR1 SNHLY and CDR2 FYNNEI. Germline trimming cut 6 bases from V and 3 bases from J; bases unmatched to any gene: 2. The CDR3: CASSGTGDNQPQHF. The CDR3 coding sequence is TGTGCCAGCAGCGGGACAGGGGACAATCAGCCCCAGCATTTT. The full variable domain, in which reference TRBV2 and TRBJ1-5 provide the parts outside the CDR3, is EPEVTQTPSHQVTQMGQEVILRCVPISNHLYFYWYRQILGQKVEFLVSFYNNEISEKSEIFDDQFSVERPDGSNFTLKIRSTKLEDSAMYFCASSGTGDNQPQHFGDGTRLSIL.

The chain carries TRBV4-1 and TRBJ2-4, with D possibly being TRBD2 (6 bases). This CDR3 has 18 amino acids. Germline CDR1 and CDR2: MGHRA and YSYEKL. V lost 0 bases and J lost 3, with 18 bases in between. CDR3 bases: TGCGCCAGCAGCCAAGATAGGATGGAGGGGCGAGGCAAAAACATTCAGTACTTC. Its protein is CASSQDRMEGRGKNIQYF.

The genes are TRBV30 and TRBJ2-7; possible D gene TRBD2, 6 bases. The CDR3 contains 13 residues. Germline CDR1 is GTSNPN and CDR2 is SVGIG (reference sequence). The V end was cut by 0 bases, the J end by 6 bases, with 12 bases between. CDR3: CAWSVQLGGEQYF. Here the CDR3 DNA reads TGTGCCTGGAGTGTACAATTGGGGGGCGAGCAGTACTTC.

V usage is TRBV10-3 and J usage is TRBJ1-5, with 10 bases matching TRBD1. The germline V gene has CDR1 ENHRY and CDR2 SYGVKD. There are 15 residues in the CDR3. V lost 3 bases and J lost 6; bases outside the gene matches: 5. In DNA form, the CDR3 reads TGTGCCATCAGTGATTCGGGGACAGGGGTTCAGCCCCAGCATTTT. Protein sequence: CAISDSGTGVQPQHF.

This clone was observed once. The chain has TRBV9 and TRBJ1-1; D unresolved. This CDR3 is built from 16 residues. Germline lookup yields CDR1 SGDLS and CDR2 YYNGEE. Trimming pared 4 bases from V and 0 bases from J, leaving 16 bases between. DNA of the CDR3: TGTGCCAGCAGCTCCCGTGGAGGACGGATGAACACTGAAGCTTTCTTT. As protein: CASSSRGGRMNTEAFF.

The V gene is TRBV28, the J gene TRBJ2-5; 9 bases line up with TRBD1. Per germline, CDR1 MDHEN and CDR2 SYDVKM. The junction had 15 bases not matched to a gene; V was cut back by 6 bases and J by 4 bases. The CDR3 spans 17 residues. CDR3 sequence (DNA): TGTGCCAGCAGAGCACAGGGGGCGCTGAGTAGGTCAGAGACCCAGTACTTC. It encodes CASRAQGALSRSETQYF.

The chain has TRBV7-3 and TRBJ1-1, with TRBD1 as a possible D gene (6 bases). Germline values: CDR1 SGHTA, CDR2 FQGTGA. The CDR3 has 13 residues. The V and J ends lost 5 bases and 2 bases respectively, with 9 bases between them. In DNA form, the CDR3 reads TGTGCCAGCAGCGCGACAGGCAACACTGAAGCTTTCTTT. It yields the protein CASSATGNTEAFF.

CDR3 nucleotide sequence: TGCAGCGTTGACGACCCGGGACTAGCGATGATGGATGAGCAGTTCTTC. This gives the protein CSVDDPGLAMMDEQFF. V and J are TRBV29-1 and TRBJ2-1, with 10 bases identical to TRBD2. CDR1 is SQVTM, CDR2 ANQGSEA, per germline. The CDR3 loop spans 16 amino acids. After removal of 3 bases from V and 8 bases from J, the junction contained 13 bases not matched to a gene.

The V gene is TRBV29-1, the J gene TRBJ2-7, with 8 nucleotides matching TRBD1. The V segment lost 5 bases and the J segment 3 bases; nucleotides outside the gene matches: 6. CDR1 is SQVTM and CDR2 is ANQGSEA in the germline V gene. The CDR3 has 13 amino acids. The CDR3 loop reads CSVSQGGSYEQYF. CDR3 DNA: TGCAGCGTTTCACAGGGGGGAAGCTACGAGCAGTACTTC.

The chain uses TRBV5-5 and TRBJ1-6; D might be TRBD1 (5 bases). V was trimmed by 2 bases and J by 5 bases, leaving 14 bases between them. The CDR3 covers 16 residues. Germline CDR1 is SGHKS and CDR2 is YYEKEE (reference sequence). CDR3 protein: CASSLGPQGNNSPLHF. Here the CDR3 DNA reads TGTGCCAGCAGCTTAGGCCCCCAGGGAAATAATTCACCCCTCCACTTT.

With respect to this clone: At one boundary the junction diverges from the germline segment, which might be a read error. The chain is built from TRBV6-5 and TRBJ1-2, with unresolved D. This CDR3 spans 11 amino acids. The germline V gene encodes CDR1 MNHEY and CDR2 SVGAGI. The CDR3 DNA is TGTGCCAGCACCTACGCCGGGTCTAATATCTTC. Translated: CASTYAGSNIF.

In the case of this clone: Relative to the germline gene, one junction end is altered; a read error may explain this. CDR3 protein: CASSLSPGSGRNF. In DNA form, the CDR3 reads TGTGCCAGCAGTTTATCTCCTGGAAGCGGTAGGAACTTC. The chain uses TRBV27 and TRBJ2-5; D perhaps matches TRBD2 (5 bases). The V gene's germline CDR1 is MNHEY and CDR2 SMNVEV (reference sequence). The CDR3 sequence is 13 residues long.

This clone was counted a few times. The chain joins TRBV30 to TRBJ2-1; TRBD2 matches 11 bases. The CDR3 is 13 residues long. Trimming took 5 bases from V and 7 from J; bases not matched to a gene: 4. Germline V CDR1 and CDR2: GTSNPN, SVGIG (reference sequence). The CDR3 coding sequence is TGTGCCTGGTGTGGACTAGCGGGTAATGAGCAGTTCTTC. Translated, it gives CAWCGLAGNEQFF.

The V and J genes are TRBV19 and TRBJ2-6; possibly TRBD2 for D (5 bases). Germline V gives CDR1 LNHDA, CDR2 SQIVND (reference sequence). This CDR3 is built from 18 residues. Trimming took 3 bases from V and 0 from J, leaving 15 bases between them. The CDR3, as DNA: TGTGCCAGTAGTATCGCTAGCCTAACCCTCTCTGGGGCCAACGTCCTGACTTTC. It specifies CASSIASLTLSGANVLTF.

This chain connects TRBV4-2 to TRBJ1-5; weak D call: TRBD1 (5 bases). The CDR3 contains 18 residues. V gave up 1 base and J gave up 0 bases, with 16 bases separating them. Germline V lookup: CDR1 LGHNA, CDR2 YNFKEQ. The CDR3 DNA reads TGTGCCAGCAGCCAAGTCTTACTAGCAGGGAATAGCAATCAGCCCCAGCATTTT. Translating it yields CASSQVLLAGNSNQPQHF.

The chain combines TRBV28 with TRBJ1-1; a weak D match, TRBD1 (5 bases). Trimming cost V 2 bases and J 6 bases, with 10 bases left between them. Germline-derived CDR1 and CDR2 are MDHEN and SYDVKM. The CDR3 has 13 amino acids. This CDR3 is CASSLQGFSEAFF. The CDR3 DNA sequence: TGTGCCAGCAGTTTACAGGGTTTCTCTGAAGCTTTCTTT.